This T cell receptor beta chain is from a study of identical twins. This clonotype was recorded a few times. Its target is not known. Each CDR3 protein gets one entry after TCRdb re-called the 5' RACE reads with MiXCR. The repertoire consists of approximately 240,000 distinct CDR3 sequences, with around 15% occurring once and the leading ten covering around 9.5%. Healthy Caucasians alone served as donors. Study-level points and caveats: Cross-sectional statistics underpinned the conclusions; the same donors were not followed. Whereas memory repertoires showed no such difference, abundant cord blood beta clonotypes carried fewer insertions.

The germline V and J ends were trimmed by 3 bases and 0 bases, with 10 bases remaining between them. The CDR3 has 15 residues. Germline V CDR1 and CDR2: KGHSH, LQKENI. This chain joins TRBV18 and TRBJ2-3; no definite D call. Sequenced sample: memory (CD45RO+) T cells sorted from blood. The clonotype was recovered from a woman aged 18-29 years in good health. CDR3 sequence reads: CASSPGKFSTDTQYF. DNA for the CDR3: TGTGCCAGCTCACCGGGAAAATTCAGCACAGATACGCAGTATTTT.